Following are 7 T cell receptor beta chains from one sample sequenced in a study of T-cell reconstitution after alpha-beta-depleted transplantation in children. A TCRbeta library incorporating unique molecular identifiers was prepared. TCRdb reprocessed the PCR reads via MiXCR and lists one record per CDR3 protein. The sample holds 85,000 to 120,000 distinct CDR3 sequences, around 6.1% seen once. The sample here was PBMCs, mostly from graft donor cells, taken 60 days after TCRalphabeta/CD19-depleted stem cell transplant. Receptor source: a female patient aged 2 to 10 who had a stem cell transplant for Fanconi anemia, so the T cells may come from the graft donor.

This clonotype was seen many times. CDR3: CSARGLAGEEYF. For the CDR3, the DNA is TGCAGTGCTAGAGGACTAGCGGGAGAGGAGTACTTC. This chain connects TRBV20-1 to TRBJ2-7; 12 bases agree with TRBD2. Trimming at V came to 1 base and at J to 11 bases, leaving 3 bases not matched to a gene. The CDR3 consists of 12 residues. CDR1 and CDR2 (germline): DFQATT, SNEGSKA (reference sequence).

This chain joins TRBV3-1 and TRBJ2-2; 9 bases map to TRBD2. Germline V CDR1 and CDR2: LGHDT, YNNKEL (reference sequence). With V trimmed by 7 bases and J by 5 bases, 5 bases remained unmatched. The CDR3 totals 14 residues. This CDR3 reads CASNLAGRTGELFF. The CDR3 DNA sequence: TGTGCCAGCAATCTAGCGGGACGGACCGGGGAGCTGTTTTTT.

This clonotype was recorded many times. CDR3 nucleotides: TGCAGTGCTAGAGTTACACTTTCGGAGACCCAGTACTTC. This codes for CSARVTLSETQYF. V is TRBV20-1 and J is TRBJ2-5; D not certain. Germline V lookup: CDR1 DFQATT, CDR2 SNEGSKA (reference sequence). This CDR3 region has 13 residues. The V gene lost 1 base and the J gene lost 5 bases, with 11 bases spanning the gap.

This clonotype has a handful of counts. This chain joins TRBV11-3 and TRBJ1-1; D not resolved. CDR1 and CDR2 from the germline V gene are SGHNT and YENEEA. V was pared by 3 bases and J by 6 bases, with 8 bases between. CDR3 length: 12 amino acids. CDR3: CASSFGRPEAFF. The CDR3 DNA follows: TGTGCCAGCAGCTTTGGAAGGCCTGAAGCTTTCTTT.

In this sample, this clonotype turned up many times. CDR3 in amino acids: CASSEFRDGSYEQYF. CDR3 in DNA: TGTGCCAGCAGTGAATTCCGGGACGGCTCCTACGAGCAGTACTTC. J is TRBJ2-7 and V is TRBV25-1; D assignment may be TRBD1 or TRBD2 (5 bases each). V shed 1 base and J shed 0 bases, with 10 bases lying between them. CDR1 is MGHDK, CDR2 SYGVNS, per germline. This CDR3 has 15 amino acids.

The sample holds many counts of this clonotype. The CDR3, as DNA: TGCAGCGTTGAACGGGATACAGACACTGAAGCTTTCTTT. It is translated as CSVERDTDTEAFF. This rearrangement joins TRBV29-1 to TRBJ1-1; D is undetermined. Germline V gene data show CDR1 as SQVTM and CDR2 as ANQGSEA. The CDR3 contains 13 residues. Trimming shortened V by 2 bases and J by 3 bases, and 10 bases separated the two germline ends.

This clonotype showed up many times. This chain links TRBV5-1 with TRBJ2-5, with 12 bases identical to TRBD2. J lost 2 bases, V lost 4 bases, and 3 bases had no gene match. CDR3 size: 15 residues. From germline, CDR1 is SGHRS and CDR2 YFSETQ. The CDR3 DNA follows: TGCGCCAGCAGCACCGGACTAGCGGGACAAGAGACCCAGTACTTC. Translated, it gives CASSTGLAGQETQYF.